Below, 3 T cell receptor beta chains from the same sample are listed, as sequenced in a study of patients and donors after allogeneic stem cell transplantation. TCRdb called the RT-PCR reads again in MiXCR, with one record for every CDR3 protein. The table has 20,000 to 30,000 distinct CDR3 sequences, 40% to 45% seen once; the top ten hold around 80%. The sequencing input was blood, either unsorted or a sorted T cell fraction (not recorded which). These receptors all come from a human donor who was either an allogeneic HSCT recipient or a stem cell or donor lymphocyte infusion donor (not recorded which). It is not recorded whose cells these are; they may come from a transplant donor.

This clonotype occurred a few times. This chain links TRBV5-1 with TRBJ1-5, with D unresolved. V was trimmed by 0 bases and J by 1 base, leaving 2 bases between them. CDR1 is SGHRS, CDR2 YFSETQ, per germline. The CDR3 is made up of 13 amino acids. CDR3 residues: CASSLGSNQPQHF. CDR3 DNA: TGCGCCAGCAGCTTGGGAAGCAATCAGCCCCAGCATTTT.

The table lists this clonotype with a few counts. CDR3 nucleotide sequence: TGTGCCAGCAGCCTCTTGACAGTGAACACTGAAGCTTTCTTT. Translated, it gives CASSLLTVNTEAFF. V and J are TRBV16 and TRBJ1-1, with a tentative D call TRBD1 (5 bases). The germline CDR1 and CDR2 sequences are KGHSY and FQNENV. This CDR3 has 14 residues. Trimming left V 4 bases short and J 0 bases short, with 9 bases between.

The V call is TRBV3-1, the J call TRBJ2-5, with D maybe TRBD1 (5 bases). Trimming left V 1 base short and J 0 bases short, with 9 bases between. Germline lookup yields CDR1 LGHDT and CDR2 YNNKEL (reference sequence). The CDR3 covers 15 residues. The CDR3 region has the DNA TGTGCCAGCAGCCAAGGATGGACAAACCAAGAGACCCAGTACTTC. This encodes CASSQGWTNQETQYF.